The 26 T cell receptor beta chains listed next were all sequenced from one sample in a study of T cell repertoires in cytomegalovirus infection. MiXCR was run by TCRdb on the reads, yielding one entry per CDR3 protein. The sample has approximately 340,000 distinct CDR3 sequences, approximately 32% seen once. Their antigens remain unidentified. This specimen was cultured PBMCs, taken from culture after CMV antigen stimulation. The origin of the receptors is a human donor in good health (CMV status not recorded). Some clones in this sample may be carry-over from other donors' samples.

The chain carries TRBV10-3 and TRBJ1-1; D gene ambiguous. The germline V gene encodes CDR1 ENHRY and CDR2 SYGVKD. V was shortened by 10 bases and J by 1 base, with 4 bases between the two germline ends. The CDR3 totals 10 residues. The CDR3 protein is CATGNTEAFF. CDR3 DNA: TGTGCCACCGGGAACACTGAAGCTTTCTTT.

By its share, this clonotype is medium-sized (0.01 to 0.1%). The chain combines TRBV7-2 with TRBJ2-3; D is perhaps TRBD2 (5 bases). Deletions cut 4 bases from V and 5 bases from J, with 7 bases between. Looked up from germline, CDR1 is SGHTA and CDR2 is FQGNSA. The CDR3 runs to 12 residues. CDR3 protein: CASSSGIDTQYF. Here the CDR3 DNA reads TGTGCCAGCAGCTCGGGGATAGATACGCAGTATTTT.

This clonotype was counted many times. V usage is TRBV7-2 and J usage is TRBJ1-1; tentatively, D is TRBD1 (6 bases). This CDR3 comprises 15 residues. In germline, CDR1 is SGHTA, CDR2 FQGNSA. Trimming took off 2 bases at V and 4 bases at J, with 14 bases between the two ends. The CDR3 DNA is TGTGCCAGCAGCTTACTCCTCAGGGGTAGCACTGAAGCTTTCTTT. Amino acids: CASSLLLRGSTEAFF.

CDR3 amino acids: CASSLVSGGPYTDTQYF. The CDR3 DNA follows: TGTGCCAGCAGCTTAGTGAGCGGGGGGCCTTACACAGATACGCAGTATTTT. The chain uses TRBV7-9 and TRBJ2-3; 9 bases agree with TRBD2. The CDR3 covers 17 residues. Germline V CDR1 and CDR2: SEHNR, FQNEAQ (reference sequence). V dropped 1 base and J dropped 2; count of bases not matched to a gene: 7. Filled out from reference TRBV7-9 and TRBJ2-3, the complete variable domain reads DTGVSQNPRHKITKRGQNVTFRCDPISEHNRLYWYRQTLGQGPEFLTYFQNEAQLEKSRLLSDRFSAERPKGSFSTLEIQRTEQGDSAMYLCASSLVSGGPYTDTQYFGPGTRLTVL.

The rearrangement uses TRBV15 and TRBJ1-5; TRBD1 matches at 9 bases. CDR3 length: 17 amino acids. The germline CDR1 and CDR2 sequences are LNHNV and YYDKDF (reference sequence). The J segment lost 2 bases and the V segment lost 0 bases, leaving 5 bases of the junction unmatched. CDR3: CATSRDRRDRGNQPQHF. Here the CDR3 DNA reads TGTGCCACCAGCAGAGACCGCCGGGACAGGGGCAATCAGCCCCAGCATTTT. The full variable domain, rest sourced from reference TRBV15 and TRBJ1-5, is DAMVIQNPRYQVTQFGKPVTLSCSQTLNHNVMYWYQQKSSQAPKLLFHYYDKDFNNEADTPDNFQSRRPNTSFCFLDIRSPGLGDTAMYLCATSRDRRDRGNQPQHFGDGTRLSIL.

The CDR3 sequence: CASSLGQPNIQYF. CDR3 bases: TGTGCCAGCAGCTTGGGACAGCCAAACATTCAGTACTTC. The rearrangement joins TRBV6-2 or TRBV6-3 to TRBJ2-4, with 7 positions matching TRBD1. The germline V gene encodes CDR1 MNHEY and CDR2 SVGEGT. This CDR3 spans 13 amino acids. Losses at the gene ends were 6 bases for V and 6 bases for J; bases not matched to a gene: 5.

The chain links TRBV7-9 to TRBJ2-3, with no clear D. The CDR3 spans 19 residues. Trimming cost V 4 bases and J 1 base, with 24 bases left between them. Germline values: CDR1 SEHNR, CDR2 FQNEAQ (reference sequence). CDR3 DNA sequence: TGTGCCAGCAGCTCCCTCAGACGACTGGACCGAGTTCGCACAGATACGCAGTATTTT. This sequence encodes CASSSLRRLDRVRTDTQYF.

The chain recombines TRBV18 with TRBJ1-1, with D hard to call. CDR3 length: 15 residues. Germline V gives CDR1 KGHSH, CDR2 LQKENI. V lost 2 bases and J 1 base, leaving 11 bases between the germline ends. Here the CDR3 reads CASSPVAGKNTEAFF. The CDR3 DNA is TGTGCCAGCTCACCAGTCGCCGGGAAGAACACTGAAGCTTTCTTT.

V and J are TRBV6-1 and TRBJ2-5; no definite D call. Per germline, CDR1 MNHNS and CDR2 SASEGT. This CDR3 comprises 15 residues. V was trimmed by 6 bases and J by 0 bases, leaving 14 bases between them. DNA for the CDR3: TGTGCCAGCAGCGAAACGACACCATACCAAGAGACCCAGTACTTC. This translates into CASSETTPYQETQYF.

This clonotype has only a few counts. The rearrangement joins TRBV27 to TRBJ2-5, with TRBD2 matching 12 bases. Germline CDR1 is MNHEY and CDR2 is SMNVEV (reference sequence). Unmatched junction bases numbered 4, after V lost 7 bases and J lost 1 base. The CDR3 consists of 15 residues. This CDR3 reads CASTRLAGVQETQYF. In nucleotides, the CDR3 is TGTGCCAGCACCCGACTAGCGGGGGTCCAAGAGACCCAGTACTTC.

The V gene is TRBV7-2, the J gene TRBJ2-3; D is unclear. Germline assignment: CDR1 SGHTA and CDR2 FQGNSA. V was clipped by 5 bases and J by 5 bases, with 8 bases between them. The CDR3 spans 12 residues. Written as DNA, the CDR3 is TGTGCCAGCAGCCTCCCAGGAGATACGCAGTATTTT. Protein: CASSLPGDTQYF.

This clonotype was found a few times. This chain links TRBV5-4 with TRBJ1-2, with TRBD1 identical over 10 bases. CDR3 length: 15 amino acids. Germline trimming cut 0 bases from V and 7 bases from J; bases unmatched to any gene: 6. Germline V CDR1 and CDR2: SGHNT, YYREEE (reference sequence). CDR3 amino acids: CASSLGGTGVLGYTF. The CDR3 DNA is TGTGCCAGCAGCTTGGGAGGGACAGGGGTCCTTGGCTACACCTTC.

The chain has TRBV6-2 or TRBV6-3 and TRBJ2-7, with D possibly called TRBD1 or TRBD2 (5 bases each). The CDR3 contains 15 residues. Trimming cost V 2 bases and J 1 base, with 12 bases left between them. CDR1 is MNHEY and CDR2 is SVGEGT in the germline V gene. The CDR3 sequence: CASSYRGRDSYEQYF. DNA of the CDR3: TGTGCCAGCAGTTACAGGGGACGGGATTCCTACGAGCAGTACTTC.

At least ten counts were recorded for this clonotype. This sequence joins TRBV27 and TRBJ1-4; D might be TRBD1 (6 bases). The CDR3 extends over 14 amino acids. V gave up 2 bases and J gave up 6 bases, with 10 bases separating them. Germline CDR1 reads MNHEY; CDR2 reads SMNVEV (reference sequence). The CDR3 nucleotides read TGTGCCAGCAGTTTACAGGGGTTAGATGAAAAACTGTTTTTT. It translates to CASSLQGLDEKLFF.

A few counts support this clonotype. The chain links TRBV6-8 to TRBJ1-1, with no clear D. The CDR3 loop spans 12 amino acids. Germline V gene lookup returns CDR1 MNHGY and CDR2 SAAAGT. The V and J ends lost 8 bases and 0 bases respectively, with 7 bases between them. CDR3 bases: TGTGCCAGCGGCTACTTGAACACTGAAGCTTTCTTT. This encodes CASGYLNTEAFF.

The chain combines TRBV2 with TRBJ1-1; no definite D call. This CDR3 has 13 amino acids. The V and J ends lost 5 bases and 3 bases respectively, with 10 bases between them. Germline V gene data show CDR1 as SNHLY and CDR2 as FYNNEI. The CDR3 nucleotides are TGTGCCAGCAGTACGGATGAGTACACTGAAGCTTTCTTT. This sequence encodes CASSTDEYTEAFF.

The chain couples TRBV6-5 to TRBJ1-2; the match to TRBD1 covers 7 bases. The CDR3 has 15 residues. The V gene's germline CDR1 is MNHEY and CDR2 SVGAGI. V shed 5 bases, J shed 7 bases, and the junction held 13 bases outside the gene matches. The CDR3 loop is CASSVGQSMGGGYTF. In DNA form, the CDR3 reads TGTGCCAGCAGTGTGGGACAGTCTATGGGGGGTGGCTACACCTTC.

The gene calls are TRBV19 and TRBJ2-5; TRBD2 matches 9 bases. CDR3 length: 14 residues. V was pared by 6 bases and J by 1 base, with 3 bases of the junction left unmatched. The germline CDR1 and CDR2 sequences are LNHDA and SQIVND (reference sequence). This CDR3 reads CASRKTSGQETQYF. The CDR3 nucleotides are TGTGCCAGTAGGAAGACTAGCGGCCAAGAGACCCAGTACTTC.

The rearrangement joins TRBV19 to TRBJ2-2; 10 bases map to TRBD1. The CDR3 runs 16 residues. With V trimmed by 5 bases and J by 3 bases, 6 bases remained unmatched. From germline, CDR1 is LNHDA and CDR2 SQIVND (reference sequence). The CDR3, as DNA: TGTGCCAGTAGTCCCGCCGGGACAGGGGACACCGGGGAGCTGTTTTTT. Translating gives CASSPAGTGDTGELFF.

This clonotype was counted a single time. The V and J genes are TRBV25-1 and TRBJ2-1; TRBD2 matches at 7 bases. CDR3 length equals 13 residues. Germline V gives CDR1 MGHDK, CDR2 SYGVNS. The CDR3 protein is CAAERDSYNEQFF. The CDR3 region has the DNA TGTGCGGCGGAGCGGGACTCCTACAATGAGCAGTTCTTC.

The chain recombines TRBV7-3 with TRBJ2-2, with TRBD2 matching over 11 bases. V lost 5 bases and J lost 7; bases outside the gene matches: 6. Looked up from germline, CDR1 is SGHTA and CDR2 is FQGTGA. The length of the CDR3 is 15 residues. CDR3 sequence: CASSPGTSGLGELFF. In DNA form, the CDR3 reads TGTGCCAGCAGCCCCGGGACTAGCGGACTCGGGGAGCTGTTTTTT.

This clonotype came up many times. J is TRBJ2-5 and V is TRBV7-9, with unresolved D. V was trimmed by 1 base and J by 5 bases, leaving 8 bases between them. This CDR3 spans 13 amino acids. The germline V gene has CDR1 SEHNR and CDR2 FQNEAQ (reference sequence). In DNA, the CDR3 is TGTGCCAGCAGCTTAGGCAGGCAGGAGACCCAGTACTTC. Its translation: CASSLGRQETQYF.

This clonotype has more than one count but fewer than ten. The chain employs TRBV6-5 and TRBJ1-2, with no clear D. Germline CDR1 is MNHEY and CDR2 is SVGAGI. V shed 2 bases and J shed 3 bases, with 7 bases lying between them. The CDR3 runs to 13 residues. The CDR3 DNA follows: TGTGCCAGCAGTTACGGGCTGGACTATGGCTACACCTTC. Amino acid sequence: CASSYGLDYGYTF.

The J gene is TRBJ1-1, the V gene TRBV27, with D perhaps TRBD1 (5 bases). Deletions cut 7 bases from V and 1 base from J, with 13 bases between. The V gene's germline CDR1 is MNHEY and CDR2 SMNVEV (reference sequence). This CDR3 spans 14 amino acids. The CDR3 spells CASTRGGGNTEAFF. CDR3 DNA: TGTGCCAGCACCCGTGGGGGGGGGAACACTGAAGCTTTCTTT.

This clonotype has a count of ten or more. The chain is built from TRBV7-2 and TRBJ2-5; D uncertain. Germline CDR1 SGHTA, CDR2 FQGNSA. The CDR3 covers 13 residues. The V end was cut by 3 bases, the J end by 5 bases, with 10 bases between. For the CDR3, the DNA is TGTGCCAGCAGCTTCGACACCGCCGAGACCCAGTACTTC. This encodes CASSFDTAETQYF.

J is TRBJ1-2 and V is TRBV12-3 or TRBV12-4; 9 bases fit TRBD1. CDR3 size: 16 residues. V shed 3 bases, J shed 5 bases, and the junction held 10 bases outside the gene matches. CDR3 residues: CASSFQPGQGRYGYTF. The CDR3 coding sequence is TGTGCCAGCAGTTTTCAACCGGGACAGGGACGGTATGGCTACACCTTC.